Reported below is one TCR beta chain. The sample holds many counts of this clonotype. Its specific antigen is unknown. No per-base quality is available; no much larger clone lies one base away. The record originates from a study of response to subunit inactivated influenza vaccine (dated by TCRdb to the late 2010s). The study in broad terms: Deep quantitative T cell receptor repertoire profiling was used in the study to track responses to a trivalent subunit inactivated influenza vaccine. Study-wide conclusions, independent of this receptor: The authors proposed that each seasonal influenza vaccination may bring in only a limited number of new T cells.

The library was obtained by RT-PCR. For sequencing, an Illumina HiSeq 2500 was employed. TCRdb trimmed public reads at Q25 via fastp, called clones via MiXCR and kept in-frame beta chains. Rows are combined by CDR3 protein, so each entry shows the most common genes and DNA. This sample lists 550,000 to 800,000 distinct CDR3 sequences; approximately 13% were detected once. Jointly, the top ten make up less than 7% of the sample. Sequences were derived from PBMCs from blood, sampled around two weeks before vaccination. This TCR came from a man aged 50 to 60 who received an inactivated influenza vaccine. Donor details come from another sample of the same person, matched by shared clones.

Here is the DNA: TGTGCCAGCAGCCAAGCCTATAGGACCGGGGAGCTGTTTTTT. Its coded protein is CASSQAYRTGELFF. The V and J segments used are TRBV4-2 and TRBJ2-2, with an unclear D gene assignment. The germline V gene yields LGHNA for CDR1 and YNFKEQ for CDR2. Spanning cysteine to phenylalanine, the CDR3 consists of 14 amino acids. Solely the CDR3 DNA is kept, with 42 bases framed from the first base. The junction carries 8 bases between V and J, which are trimmed by 1 base and 5 bases respectively.